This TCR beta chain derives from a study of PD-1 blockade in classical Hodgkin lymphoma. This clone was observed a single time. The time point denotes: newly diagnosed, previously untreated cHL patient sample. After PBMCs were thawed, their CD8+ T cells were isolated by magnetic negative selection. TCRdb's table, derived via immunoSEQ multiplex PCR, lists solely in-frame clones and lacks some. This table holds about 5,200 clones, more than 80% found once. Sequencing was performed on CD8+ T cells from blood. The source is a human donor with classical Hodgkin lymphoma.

CDR3 nucleotides: TGTGCCAGCAGCGTGAGCGGGGGCCAAGAGACCCAGTACTTC. As protein: CASSVSGGQETQYF. This chain joins TRBV9 and TRBJ2-5, with TRBD2 identical over 8 bases. V shed 2 bases, J shed 1 base, and the junction held 1 base outside the gene matches. Germline V gene data show CDR1 as SGDLS and CDR2 as YYNGEE. CDR3 length: 14 amino acids.